These 18 T cell receptor beta chains share one sample of origin, sequenced in a study of shared clonotypes between healthy human individuals. Repertoires were generated with immunoSEQ multiplex PCR, while TCRdb's copy carries only in-frame clones and drops some. The table lists around 1.6 million clones, around 98% of them singletons. The specimen was naive CD4+ T cells sorted from blood. The subset was: CD45RA+ positively selected. These TCRs come from a man younger than 45 in good health.

The CDR3 loop is CASSPGQGGRIVLFF. The CDR3 nucleotides are TGTGCCAGCAGCCCGGGACAGGGAGGGCGAATTGTACTGTTTTTT. This rearrangement joins TRBV5-6 to TRBJ1-4; TRBD1 agrees at 9 bases. Trimming took 4 bases from V and 13 from J; bases not matched to a gene: 14. The V gene's germline CDR1 is SGHDT and CDR2 YYEEEE. The CDR3 has 15 residues.

For the CDR3, the DNA is TGCGCCAGCAGCTTGACAGCCTCGGGACAGAAAACTTACGAGCAGTACTTC. Protein sequence: CASSLTASGQKTYEQYF. The J gene is TRBJ2-7, the V gene TRBV5-1; 7 bases line up with TRBD1. This CDR3 spans 17 amino acids. V lost 1 base to trimming and J lost 4 bases; unmatched junction nucleotides: 14. From germline, CDR1 is SGHRS and CDR2 YFSETQ.

Notes on this clone: The sample has other DNA sequences that encode this CDR3 too. The J gene is TRBJ1-5, the V gene TRBV5-1, with D possibly TRBD1 on 5 matching bases. V lost 4 bases and J 3 bases, leaving 17 bases between the germline ends. Germline lookup yields CDR1 SGHRS and CDR2 YFSETQ. The CDR3 loop spans 16 amino acids. The DNA of the CDR3 is TGCGCCAGCAGCGAACAGCCGGGGGGTGACAATCAGCCCCAGCATTTT. Its protein is CASSEQPGGDNQPQHF.

This sequence joins TRBV5-4 and TRBJ2-1, with 7 positions matching TRBD2. This CDR3 has 15 residues. Looked up from germline, CDR1 is SGHNT and CDR2 is YYREEE (reference sequence). V lost 3 bases and J lost 3; bases outside the gene matches: 6. The CDR3 DNA sequence: TGTGCCAGCAGCTCCCAGCGGGGTTTCTACAATGAGCAGTTCTTC. Its protein is CASSSQRGFYNEQFF. Full variable domain (rest looked up from reference TRBV5-4 and TRBJ2-1): ETGVTQSPTHLIKTRGQQVTLRCSSQSGHNTVSWYQQALGQGPQFIFQYYREEENGRGNFPPRFSGLQFPNYSSELNVNALELDDSALYLCASSSQRGFYNEQFFGPGTRLTVL.

V usage is TRBV7-8 and J usage is TRBJ2-7, with 9 positions matching TRBD1. The trim removed 2 bases at V and 5 bases at J, leaving 13 bases unmatched. This CDR3 has 17 residues. Germline V gives CDR1 SGHVS, CDR2 FQNEAQ. The CDR3 DNA reads TGTGCCAGCAGCTTACGATCGTTCTCTACAGGGGGCAACGAGCAGTACTTC. Amino acid sequence: CASSLRSFSTGGNEQYF.

This rearrangement joins TRBV5-6 to TRBJ2-1, with 10 bases matching TRBD2. Losses at the gene ends were 5 bases for V and 1 base for J; bases not matched to a gene: 3. The CDR3 is 15 amino acids. Germline V gives CDR1 SGHDT, CDR2 YYEEEE. CDR3 sequence: CASRPGLASYNEQFF. CDR3 bases: TGTGCCAGCAGGCCGGGACTAGCGTCCTACAATGAGCAGTTCTTC.

The DNA for the CDR3 is TGTGCCAGCAGTTCGGCAGGGGATAGCAATCAGCCCCAGCATTTT. Amino acid sequence: CASSSAGDSNQPQHF. The rearrangement links TRBV28 to TRBJ1-5; a possible D gene is TRBD1 (6 bases). Germline CDR1 MDHEN, CDR2 SYDVKM. V was trimmed by 4 bases and J by 0 bases, leaving 10 bases between them. This CDR3 comprises 15 residues.

This clone has a single count. This chain uses TRBV18 with TRBJ2-1, with TRBD2 matching 10 bases. The CDR3 sequence is 17 residues long. Unmatched junction bases numbered 12, after V lost 6 bases and J lost 4 bases. CDR1 KGHSH and CDR2 LQKENI come from the germline V gene. CDR3 in DNA: TGTGCCAGCTCGAGGACTAGCGGAGTCGCCCGGTACAATGAGCAGTTCTTC. It encodes CASSRTSGVARYNEQFF.

The rearrangement joins TRBV30 to TRBJ2-3; D unresolved. The germline V and J ends were trimmed by 7 bases and 3 bases, with 20 bases remaining between them. The CDR3 consists of 15 residues. Germline CDR1 reads GTSNPN; CDR2 reads SVGIG (reference sequence). The DNA of the CDR3 is TGTGCCTACGACCTCGACCGCCTCAGGACAGATACGCAGTATTTT. Translated: CAYDLDRLRTDTQYF.

The table lists this clone with a few counts. The gene calls are TRBV30 and TRBJ1-1, with D unclear. Germline CDR1 and CDR2: GTSNPN and SVGIG (reference sequence). This CDR3 is built from 11 residues. Trimming removed 5 bases from V and 7 bases from J, with 11 bases in between. The CDR3 nucleotides are TGTGCCTGGGGACGGAGGGATGAAGCTTTCTTT. Its translation: CAWGRRDEAFF.

This rearrangement joins TRBV6-1 to TRBJ1-2; no definite D call. The CDR3 spans 11 residues. The germline V gene has CDR1 MNHNS and CDR2 SASEGT. Trimming pared 8 bases from V and 2 bases from J, leaving 6 bases between. The CDR3 loop is CASEGNYGYTF. CDR3 DNA: TGTGCCAGCGAGGGAAACTATGGCTACACCTTC.

This sequence joins TRBV6-1 and TRBJ2-3; D uncertain. The V end was cut by 1 base, the J end by 4 bases, with 12 bases between. The germline V gene has CDR1 MNHNS and CDR2 SASEGT. The CDR3 is 15 amino acids. CDR3 in DNA: TGTGCCAGCAGTGAAGACTCAAGGCGCGCAGATACGCAGTATTTT. As protein: CASSEDSRRADTQYF.

This sequence joins TRBV27 and TRBJ1-2; perhaps TRBD1 as D (5 bases). V lost 0 bases to trimming and J lost 3 bases, with 11 bases between them. This CDR3 spans 15 amino acids. Germline loops: CDR1 MNHEY, CDR2 SMNVEV (reference sequence). CDR3 coding DNA: TGTGCCAGCAGTTTATCGGGCAGGGAGGACTATGGCTACACCTTC. Its translation is CASSLSGREDYGYTF.

Comments on this clone: The sample holds other DNA sequences that translate to the same CDR3. The chain carries TRBV28 and TRBJ2-5; TRBD1 matches at 8 bases. The CDR3 covers 13 residues. With 5 bases clipped from V and 4 bases from J, the junction kept 3 bases outside the gene matches. Germline V gene sequence: CDR1 MDHEN, CDR2 SYDVKM. CDR3 DNA sequence: TGTGCCAGCAGTAGACAGGGGAGAGAGACCCAGTACTTC. Protein product: CASSRQGRETQYF.

The chain is built from TRBV10-3 and TRBJ2-7; D assignment may be TRBD1 or TRBD2 (6 bases each). This CDR3 has 13 amino acids. CDR1 ENHRY and CDR2 SYGVKD come from the germline V gene. Trimming removed 6 bases from V and 6 bases from J, with 15 bases in between. DNA for the CDR3: TGTGCCATCAGAGATACAGGGAGGAGCGAGCAGTACTTC. Protein product: CAIRDTGRSEQYF.

V gene TRBV29-1 combines with J gene TRBJ2-1; TRBD2 matches 13 bases. Germline-derived CDR1 and CDR2 are SQVTM and ANQGSEA. The CDR3 length is 17 residues. J gave up 4 bases and V 3 bases, and 9 bases lay outside the gene matches. CDR3 residues: CSVEQTSGRKLYNEQFF. The DNA for the CDR3 is TGCAGCGTTGAGCAGACTAGCGGGAGGAAACTATACAATGAGCAGTTCTTC.

This clone was seen just once. J is TRBJ2-7 and V is TRBV28, with D tentatively TRBD2 (5 bases). The CDR3 is made up of 12 amino acids. The germline V and J ends were trimmed by 2 bases and 6 bases, with 8 bases remaining between them. Germline lookup yields CDR1 MDHEN and CDR2 SYDVKM. CDR3 nucleotide sequence: TGTGCCAGCAGTTTACAGGCGGGCGAGCAGTACTTC. Translating it yields CASSLQAGEQYF.

The chain has TRBV6-4 and TRBJ2-3; D gene ambiguous. CDR3 size: 13 residues. With 6 bases removed from V and 0 bases from J, the gap between germline ends came to 7 bases. Germline CDR1 MRHNA, CDR2 SNTAGT. CDR3: CASRDPSTDTQYF. CDR3 DNA: TGTGCCAGCAGGGACCCTAGCACAGATACGCAGTATTTT.